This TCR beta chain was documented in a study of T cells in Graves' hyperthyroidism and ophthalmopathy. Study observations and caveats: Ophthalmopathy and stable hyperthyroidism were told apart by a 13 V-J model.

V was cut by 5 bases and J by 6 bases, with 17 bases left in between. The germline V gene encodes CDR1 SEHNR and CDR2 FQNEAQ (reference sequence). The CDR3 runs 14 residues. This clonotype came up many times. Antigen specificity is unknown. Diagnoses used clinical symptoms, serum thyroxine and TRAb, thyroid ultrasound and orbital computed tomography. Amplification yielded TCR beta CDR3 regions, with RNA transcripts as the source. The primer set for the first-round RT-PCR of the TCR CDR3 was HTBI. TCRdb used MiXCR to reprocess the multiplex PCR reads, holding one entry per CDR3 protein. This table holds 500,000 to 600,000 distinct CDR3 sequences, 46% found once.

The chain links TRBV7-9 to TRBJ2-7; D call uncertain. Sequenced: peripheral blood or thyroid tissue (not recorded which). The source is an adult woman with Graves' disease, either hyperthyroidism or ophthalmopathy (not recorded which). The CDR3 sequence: CASSPLLRAGEQYF. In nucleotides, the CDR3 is TGTGCCAGCAGCCCCCTTTTAAGAGCTGGCGAGCAGTACTTC.